These T cell receptor beta chains were read from a single sample in a study of blood T cells in healthy people across ages. From the 5' RACE reads, TCRdb called clonotypes with MiXCR, one entry per CDR3 protein. This table holds 600,000 or so distinct CDR3 sequences, less than 35% found once. The specimen sequenced was blood. Receptor source: a woman aged 80 or over in good health. Each CDR3 is given with its conserved first and last residue. D genes are given only for firm matches. Not every row has a clone size; where given, it reads once, few, many or a size class.

CDR3nt | CDR3aa | v_gene | abundance | d_gene | len | j_gene
TGTGCCAGCAGTTCCGACAGCTCCTACGAGCAGTACTTC | CASSSDSSYEQYF | TRBV28 | many | - | 13 | TRBJ2-7
TGTGCCAGCAGCCACGTTAACGGGCCGCTGATCACTGAAGCTTTCTTT | CASSHVNGPLITEAFF | TRBV14 | few | - | 16 | TRBJ1-1
TGTGCCTGTCGACCCAGGGATGGTAACTATGGCTACACCTTC | CACRPRDGNYGYTF | TRBV6-5 | many | - | 14 | TRBJ1-2
TGCAGTGCTAGAGCAATGGGACTAGCGCAAGAGACCCAGTACTTC | CSARAMGLAQETQYF | TRBV20-1 | - | TRBD2 | 15 | TRBJ2-5
TGTGCCAGCAGCAGGGACTACCAAAGCTCCTACGAGCAGTACTTC | CASSRDYQSSYEQYF | TRBV7-2 | many | TRBD2 | 15 | TRBJ2-7
TGTGCCAGCAGCCGCCGTGCGTCAGAGGGGGAGCAGTACTTC | CASSRRASEGEQYF | TRBV6-5 | - | - | 14 | TRBJ2-5
TGCAGTGCTCCAGGGGCTGGGGCCGACGTCCTGACTTTC | CSAPGAGADVLTF | TRBV20-1 | - | - | 13 | TRBJ2-6
TGTGCCAGCAGCTTCTCTCTTCGGGCGGGGGGTTACAATGAGCAGTTCTTC | CASSFSLRAGGYNEQFF | TRBV7-6 | many | TRBD2 | 17 | TRBJ2-1
TGTGCCAGCAGCCAACAAACCGCCGGAGGGATTGAAGCTTTCTTT | CASSQQTAGGIEAFF | TRBV3-1 | few | - | 15 | TRBJ1-1
TGTGCCAGCAGCAAAGAGATGGCGGAGACCCAGTACTTC | CASSKEMAETQYF | TRBV21-1 | many | - | 13 | TRBJ2-5
TGCAGTGCTAGAGATCTGGAGGCCACAGATACGCAGTATTTT | CSARDLEATDTQYF | TRBV20-1 | many | - | 14 | TRBJ2-3
TGTGCCAGCAGCTTAGGGTCGCGGGAGACCCAGTACTTC | CASSLGSRETQYF | TRBV12-3/TRBV12-4 | many | - | 13 | TRBJ2-5
TGTGCCAGCAGTTCTGACGGAGAGGGCGAGCAGTACTTC | CASSSDGEGEQYF | TRBV6-1 | - | - | 13 | TRBJ2-7
TGTGCCACCAGCAGAGGAGGGGCGGGGATTAACCAGCCCCAGCATTTT | CATSRGGAGINQPQHF | TRBV15 | few | - | 16 | TRBJ1-5
TGTGCCAGCAGTTACTCCCGGACTAGCGGCTACAATGAGCAGTTCTTC | CASSYSRTSGYNEQFF | TRBV6-2/TRBV6-3 | many | TRBD2 | 16 | TRBJ2-1
TGTGCCAGCAGCCGCTCCTGGACAGGGGGCGTCAATAATTCACCCCTCCACTTT | CASSRSWTGGVNNSPLHF | TRBV5-5 | many | TRBD1 | 18 | TRBJ1-6
TGCAGTGCTGGAGATCCCAAGGGGCGACACTACGAGCAGTACTTC | CSAGDPKGRHYEQYF | TRBV20-1 | - | - | 15 | TRBJ2-7
TGTGCCAGCAGAACTGCCGGGACAGGGATTTCCGAGCAGTACTTC | CASRTAGTGISEQYF | TRBV5-6 | - | TRBD1 | 15 | TRBJ2-7
TGTGCCAGCAGCGTCTTCCGGGGACGAAGCACAGATACGCAGTATTTT | CASSVFRGRSTDTQYF | TRBV7-9 | - | - | 16 | TRBJ2-3
TGTGCCAGCAGTTACTCCGGGGGATACACTGAAGCTTTCTTT | CASSYSGGYTEAFF | TRBV6-5 | many | - | 14 | TRBJ1-1
TGCGCCAGCAGCTTGGACAGGGCCGGGGAGCTGTTTTTT | CASSLDRAGELFF | TRBV5-1 | many | - | 13 | TRBJ2-2
TGCGCCAGCAGCTTGGTGGGCGGGGAGGCGGATACGCAGTATTTT | CASSLVGGEADTQYF | TRBV5-1 | many | - | 15 | TRBJ2-3
TGTGCCAGCAGCCAAGAATCATATCCCCAAGAGACCCAGTACTTC | CASSQESYPQETQYF | TRBV14 | many | - | 15 | TRBJ2-5
TGTGCCATCAGTGAGGCAGCTAACTATGGCTACACCTTC | CAISEAANYGYTF | TRBV10-3 | many | - | 13 | TRBJ1-2
TGCGCCAGCAGCCAAGATAGGCAGGGCTTTTTCGGCGAGCAGTACTTC | CASSQDRQGFFGEQYF | TRBV4-1 | many | - | 16 | TRBJ2-7
TGTGCCAGCAGTGAATATGGGAATGAGCAGTTCTTC | CASSEYGNEQFF | TRBV25-1 | - | - | 12 | TRBJ2-1
TGTGCCATCCATGGGGGGCGGGAGAGGTACAATGAGCAGTTCTTC | CAIHGGRERYNEQFF | TRBV27 | - | - | 15 | TRBJ2-1
TGTGCCAGCAGCGCAACGCGGGGACGGGGGGGCCTGTACTTC | CASSATRGRGGLYF | TRBV7-3 | - | TRBD2 | 14 | TRBJ2-5
TGCGCCAGCAGCTCTCACAGGTCTCAGTACACAGATACGCAGTATTTT | CASSSHRSQYTDTQYF | TRBV5-1 | - | - | 16 | TRBJ2-3
TGTGCCAGCAGCTCGTTTGGGTGGGGCTACACCTTC | CASSSFGWGYTF | TRBV7-2 | many | - | 12 | TRBJ1-2
TGTGCCAGCAGCTTAATGGTGCAGGGGGTAATGACAGATACGCAGTATTTT | CASSLMVQGVMTDTQYF | TRBV11-2 | - | TRBD1 | 17 | TRBJ2-3
TGCGCCAGCAGCGTGGCATCAGGGGGAGGTGGCGAGCAGTACTTC | CASSVASGGGGEQYF | TRBV5-1 | - | - | 15 | TRBJ2-7
TGTGCCAGCAGCTTAGGGGACATCACAGATACGCAGTATTTT | CASSLGDITDTQYF | TRBV7-8 | many | - | 14 | TRBJ2-3
TGTGCCAGCAGCGAGCCATCGACAGGGATAACAGATACGCAGTATTTT | CASSEPSTGITDTQYF | TRBV9 | many | TRBD1 | 16 | TRBJ2-3
TGCAGCGCTCTACTAGGGGGCGGTTTGCAGTTCTTC | CSALLGGGLQFF | TRBV29-1 | once | TRBD1 | 12 | TRBJ2-1
TGCAGCGTTGATCAGGGGGCGCAGGCTTTCTTT | CSVDQGAQAFF | TRBV29-1 | many | TRBD1 | 11 | TRBJ1-1
TGCGCCAGCAGCCCTGCTAGCGGGAGGGCCGGCACAGATACGCAGTATTTT | CASSPASGRAGTDTQYF | TRBV5-1 | - | TRBD2 | 17 | TRBJ2-3
TGCAGTGCCAGGGGGGGAAGAGAGCAGTACTTC | CSARGGREQYF | TRBV20-1 | many | - | 11 | TRBJ2-5
TGCAGCGTTTTTCAGGGGGCTTGGTACCATGAGCAGTTCTTC | CSVFQGAWYHEQFF | TRBV29-1 | - | TRBD1 | 14 | TRBJ2-1
TGCGCCAGCAGCTTGGACCCCGACAGAGTTTACGAGCAGTACTTC | CASSLDPDRVYEQYF | TRBV5-1 | many | - | 15 | TRBJ2-7
TGCGCCAGCAGCCAAGAAGAGACAGGGGGTGGCTATGGCTACACCTTC | CASSQEETGGGYGYTF | TRBV4-1 | many | TRBD1 | 16 | TRBJ1-2
TGTGCCAGCAGTGCCCGGGATGAGCAGTTCTTC | CASSARDEQFF | TRBV2 | many | - | 11 | TRBJ2-1
TGTGCCGGCAGCATGGCGGGTGGTGACTATGGCTACACCTTC | CAGSMAGGDYGYTF | TRBV6-1 | few | - | 14 | TRBJ1-2
TGTGCCAGCAGCTTTAATAGCGGCGGGACAGATACGCAGTATTTT | CASSFNSGGTDTQYF | TRBV7-9 | many | - | 15 | TRBJ2-3
TGTGCCAGAAGCTCAGACCCATCCGGGGTCCAGTTCTTC | CARSSDPSGVQFF | TRBV7-3 | - | - | 13 | TRBJ2-1
TGTGCCAGCAGGCGCAGATGGCAGCAAGAAGCTTTCTTT | CASRRRWQQEAFF | TRBV6-5 | few | - | 13 | TRBJ1-1
TGTGCCAGCAGTTCCGGGGGCCTTAGGGAGCAGTACTTC | CASSSGGLREQYF | TRBV6-5 | - | - | 13 | TRBJ2-4
TGCGCCAGCAGCGCCCGCACAGATACGCAGTATTTT | CASSARTDTQYF | TRBV5-1 | many | - | 12 | TRBJ2-3
TGTGCCAGCTCAGACGGGGGGGCAAGGAATGAGCAGTTCTTC | CASSDGGARNEQFF | TRBV28 | many | TRBD2 | 14 | TRBJ2-1
TGCAGTGCTGTGGCCCCGGGACTAGCGGCGTCCGGGGAGCGGTTTTTT | CSAVAPGLAASGERFF | TRBV20-1 | - | TRBD2 | 16 | TRBJ2-2
TGTGCCAGCAGCCGAGGGAGGGGGCGAGGGACAGATACGCAGTATTTT | CASSRGRGRGTDTQYF | TRBV7-2 | many | - | 16 | TRBJ2-3
TGTGCCAGCAGTTTATTAGGGTTTAACACTGAAGCTTTCTTT | CASSLLGFNTEAFF | TRBV27 | - | - | 14 | TRBJ1-1
TGTGCCAGCAGTGAAAGCGGGGGGTCACAAGAGACCCAGTACTTC | CASSESGGSQETQYF | TRBV2 | many | TRBD2 | 15 | TRBJ2-5
TGTGCCAGCAGTTCCTCCTCCGGACAGGTCTACCAAGTTCTGTTTTTT | CASSSSSGQVYQVLFF | TRBV6-5 | - | TRBD1 | 16 | TRBJ1-4
TGCAGTGCTACGGCACGCGGGGTAGGTGAGCAGTACTTC | CSATARGVGEQYF | TRBV20-1 | few | - | 13 | TRBJ2-5